This T cell receptor (beta chain) was sequenced during a study of identical twins. The CDR3 has 15 residues. TCRdb recomputed calls from the 5' RACE reads with MiXCR, one row per CDR3 protein. Altogether 350,000 to 450,000 distinct CDR3 sequences are present, about a fifth being singletons, with the ten largest covering around 10%. The chain combines TRBV12-2 with TRBJ2-5; the table calls TRBD1, which could not be checked here. TRBV12-2 is a listed pseudogene. Sequenced material: naive T cells sorted from blood. This sequence was found in a man over 45 in good health. CDR3 nucleotides: TGTGCAAGTCGCTTAGCGGACAGGGGGGGAGAGACCCAGTACTTC. It yields the protein CASRLADRGGETQYF.